Included here is one T cell receptor (beta chain) sequence, with context. This specimen comes from a study of blood T cell repertoires in COVID-19. For the study at large: Researchers got acute and convalescent COVID-19 samples from the United States, Italy and Spain. PBMCs, B-cell-depleted T cells, or T cells were the source of the cDNA or gDNA that made up the material.

In the study's own analysis: The authors estimated nucleated cell counts from reference gene primer amplification. Some clones are missing from TCRdb's copy, which holds only in-frame ones; the method was immunoSEQ multiplex PCR. The V and J calls and clone size were taken over from that table, and D and trimming were inferred from the DNA. The repertoire includes tens of thousands of clones, about 89% of them detected once, and about 12% sits in the top ten. This CDR3 spans 13 amino acids. Trimming pared 5 bases from V and 1 base from J, leaving 12 bases between. Germline CDR1 GTSNPN, CDR2 SVGIG (reference sequence).

This clonotype was sampled from a man between 65 and 80 years old with active COVID-19. The material sequenced was peripheral blood. The rearrangement uses TRBV30 and TRBJ2-7; the D gene is possibly TRBD1 (6 bases). CDR3 sequence: CAWGTGQSYEQYF. CDR3 DNA sequence: TGTGCCTGGGGAACAGGACAGTCCTACGAGCAGTACTTC.